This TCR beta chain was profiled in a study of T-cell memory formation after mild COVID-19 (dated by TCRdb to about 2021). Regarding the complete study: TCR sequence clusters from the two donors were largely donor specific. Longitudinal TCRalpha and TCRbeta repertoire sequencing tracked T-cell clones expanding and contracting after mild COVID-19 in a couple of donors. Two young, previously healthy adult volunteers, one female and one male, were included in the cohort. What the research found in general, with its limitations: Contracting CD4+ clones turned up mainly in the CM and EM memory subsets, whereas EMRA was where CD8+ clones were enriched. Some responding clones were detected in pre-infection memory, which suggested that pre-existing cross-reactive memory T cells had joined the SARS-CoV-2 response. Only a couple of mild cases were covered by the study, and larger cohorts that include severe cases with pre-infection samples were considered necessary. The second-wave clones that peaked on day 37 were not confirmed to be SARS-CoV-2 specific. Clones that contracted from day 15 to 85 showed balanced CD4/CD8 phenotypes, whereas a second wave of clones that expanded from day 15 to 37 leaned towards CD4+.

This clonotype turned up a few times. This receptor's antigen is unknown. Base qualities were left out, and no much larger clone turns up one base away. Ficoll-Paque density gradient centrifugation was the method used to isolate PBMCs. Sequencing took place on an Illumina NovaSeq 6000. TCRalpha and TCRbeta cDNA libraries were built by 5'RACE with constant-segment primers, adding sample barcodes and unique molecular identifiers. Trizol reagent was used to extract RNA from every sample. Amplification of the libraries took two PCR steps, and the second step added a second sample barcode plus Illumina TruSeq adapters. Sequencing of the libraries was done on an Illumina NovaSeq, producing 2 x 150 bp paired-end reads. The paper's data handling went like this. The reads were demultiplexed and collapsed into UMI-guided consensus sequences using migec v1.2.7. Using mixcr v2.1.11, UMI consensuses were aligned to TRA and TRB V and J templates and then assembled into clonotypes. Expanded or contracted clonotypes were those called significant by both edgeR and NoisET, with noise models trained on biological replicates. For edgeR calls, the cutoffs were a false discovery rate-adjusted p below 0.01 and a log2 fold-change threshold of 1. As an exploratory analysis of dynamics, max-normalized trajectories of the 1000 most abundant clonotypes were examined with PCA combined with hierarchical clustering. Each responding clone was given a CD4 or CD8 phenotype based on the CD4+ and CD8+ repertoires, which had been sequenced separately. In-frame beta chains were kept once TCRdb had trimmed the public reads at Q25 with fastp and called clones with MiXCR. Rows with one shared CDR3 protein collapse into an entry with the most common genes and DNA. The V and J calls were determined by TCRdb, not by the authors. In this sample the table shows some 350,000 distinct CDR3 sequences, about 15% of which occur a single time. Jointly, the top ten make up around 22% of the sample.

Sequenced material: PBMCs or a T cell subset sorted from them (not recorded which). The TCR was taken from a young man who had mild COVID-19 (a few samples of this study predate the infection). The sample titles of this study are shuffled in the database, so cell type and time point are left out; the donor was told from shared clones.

The bases are TGTGCCAGCACCATCGCAGGGGGCATGGGCTACACCTTC. This sequence encodes CASTIAGGMGYTF. The receptor chain draws on TRBV5-6 and TRBJ1-2, with TRBD1 identical over 8 junction bases. Spanning cysteine to phenylalanine, the CDR3 consists of 13 amino acids. Only CDR3 DNA remains: 39 bases, in frame from the first base. V is pruned by 6 bases and J by 8 bases, leaving 9 bases of the junction without a gene match. CDR1 and CDR2, per the germline V gene, are SGHDT and YYEEEE.